Shown below are 8 T cell receptor beta chains from a single sample sequenced in a study of blood T cells in healthy people across ages. Combining a sample-barcoded 5' primer with a J-beta primer mix, a second PCR ran for about 6 to 12 cycles. TCRdb independently ran MiXCR on the 5' RACE reads; one entry per CDR3 protein. The sample holds 1.5 million to 2 million distinct CDR3 sequences; about 39% are singletons and the top ten take roughly 23%. The sequencing sample was made of blood. The source is a human donor in good health.

The chain joins TRBV10-3 to TRBJ2-7; the D gene could be TRBD1 or TRBD2 (5 bases each). The CDR3 extends over 14 amino acids. The ends were cut back, 6 bases at V and 0 bases at J, with 12 bases in the middle. Germline V gene sequence: CDR1 ENHRY, CDR2 SYGVKD. The CDR3 DNA is TGTGCCATCAGGGGGGTTGGGAGCTCCTACGAGCAGTACTTC. Its translation: CAIRGVGSSYEQYF.

Details on this clonotype: One end of the junction fails to match germline, which may point to a read error. The V call is TRBV20-1, the J call TRBJ1-5; D is undetermined. Germline V gives CDR1 DFQATT, CDR2 SNEGSKA (reference sequence). The CDR3 sequence is 13 residues long. The CDR3 coding sequence is TGCAGTGCTAGAGGTCCGGTCAATCGGCCCCAGCATTTT. Encoded protein: CSARGPVNRPQHF.

This clonotype has ten or more counts. This CDR3 is CSVEDLLSTYTQYF. The CDR3 bases are TGCAGCGTTGAAGATCTACTATCGACATATACGCAGTATTTT. This rearrangement joins TRBV29-1 to TRBJ2-3, with unresolved D. V was pared by 0 bases and J by 7 bases, with 14 bases between. The CDR3 is 14 residues long. In germline, CDR1 is SQVTM, CDR2 ANQGSEA.

The chain combines TRBV5-1 with TRBJ2-3, with 7 positions matching TRBD1. This CDR3 is 14 amino acids long. With V trimmed by 8 bases and J by 2 bases, 8 bases remained unmatched. From germline, CDR1 is SGHRS and CDR2 YFSETQ. CDR3 residues: CASQPGQATDTQYF. The CDR3 region has the DNA TGCGCCAGTCAACCTGGACAGGCCACAGATACGCAGTATTTT.

This sequence joins TRBV11-2 and TRBJ2-1; no reliable D call. The ends were cut back, 2 bases at V and 5 bases at J, with 13 bases in the middle. In germline, CDR1 is SGHAT, CDR2 FQNNGV. This CDR3 spans 15 amino acids. The CDR3 here is CASSLLMRINNEQFF. The CDR3 DNA sequence: TGTGCCAGCAGCTTACTCATGAGGATAAACAATGAGCAGTTCTTC.

The chain couples TRBV15 to TRBJ2-3, with 10 bases identical to TRBD2. Germline V gives CDR1 LNHNV, CDR2 YYDKDF (reference sequence). The ends lost 5 bases at V and 3 bases at J; junction bases unmatched: 14. This CDR3 has 18 residues. CDR3 residues: CATSRDLAGVGDTDTQYF. The CDR3 DNA reads TGTGCCACCAGCCGCGACCTAGCGGGGGTAGGGGATACAGATACGCAGTATTTT.

This sequence joins TRBV4-2 and TRBJ2-2, with 13 bases fitting TRBD2. This CDR3 has 19 residues. Germline loops: CDR1 LGHNA, CDR2 YNFKEQ. V shed 0 bases and J 3 bases; nucleotides not matched to a gene: 7. CDR3 sequence: CASSQDKGTSGAYTGELFF. DNA of the CDR3: TGTGCCAGCAGCCAAGATAAAGGGACTAGCGGGGCCTACACCGGGGAGCTGTTTTTT.

V usage is TRBV6-1 and J usage is TRBJ2-1; 7 bases match TRBD1. This CDR3 comprises 17 residues. Germline-derived CDR1 and CDR2 are MNHNS and SASEGT. V lost 7 bases and J lost 3; bases outside the gene matches: 15. The CDR3 sequence is CASTDPTDRAIYNEQFF. The CDR3 DNA sequence: TGTGCCAGCACCGACCCAACCGACAGGGCGATCTACAATGAGCAGTTCTTC.